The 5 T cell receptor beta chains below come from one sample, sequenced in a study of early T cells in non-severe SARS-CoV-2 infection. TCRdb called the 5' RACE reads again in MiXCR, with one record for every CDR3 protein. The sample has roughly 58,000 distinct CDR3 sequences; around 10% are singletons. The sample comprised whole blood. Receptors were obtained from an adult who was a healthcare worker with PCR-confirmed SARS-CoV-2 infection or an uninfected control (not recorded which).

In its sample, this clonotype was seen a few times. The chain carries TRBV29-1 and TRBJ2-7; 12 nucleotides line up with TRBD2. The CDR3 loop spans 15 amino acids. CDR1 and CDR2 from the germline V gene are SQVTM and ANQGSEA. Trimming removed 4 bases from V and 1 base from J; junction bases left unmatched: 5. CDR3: CSVVPGLAGSYEQYF. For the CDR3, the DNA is TGCAGCGTTGTCCCCGGACTAGCGGGATCCTACGAGCAGTACTTC.

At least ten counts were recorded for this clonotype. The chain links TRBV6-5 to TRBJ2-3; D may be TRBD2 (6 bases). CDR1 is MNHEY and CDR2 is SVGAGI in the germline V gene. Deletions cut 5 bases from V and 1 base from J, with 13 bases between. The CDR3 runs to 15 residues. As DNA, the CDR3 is TGTGCCAGCAGTCCCTGGGACTCCGGCACAGATACGCAGTATTTT. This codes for CASSPWDSGTDTQYF.

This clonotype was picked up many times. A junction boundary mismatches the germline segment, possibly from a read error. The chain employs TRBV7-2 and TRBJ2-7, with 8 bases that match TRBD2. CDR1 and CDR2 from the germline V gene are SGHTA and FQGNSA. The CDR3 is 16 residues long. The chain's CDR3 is CASSLTAGGPSYEQYF. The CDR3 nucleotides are TGCGCCAGCAGCTTAACGGCGGGAGGCCCCTCCTACGAGCAGTACTTC.

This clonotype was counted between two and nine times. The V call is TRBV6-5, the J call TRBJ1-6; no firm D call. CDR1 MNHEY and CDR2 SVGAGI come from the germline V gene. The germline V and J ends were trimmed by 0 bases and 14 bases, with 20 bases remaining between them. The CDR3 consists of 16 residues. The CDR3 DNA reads TGTGCCAGCAGTTACTCGAGGGAGTCCCCTAGTAAGGCCCTCCACTTT. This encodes CASSYSRESPSKALHF.

This chain's CDR3 is CASSQGQGNEKLFF. The CDR3 DNA is TGTGCCAGCAGCCAAGGTCAGGGTAATGAAAAACTGTTTTTT. The genes are TRBV3-1 and TRBJ1-4, with a possible D match to TRBD1 (5 bases). Germline CDR1 is LGHDT and CDR2 is YNNKEL (reference sequence). Trimming left V 1 base short and J 4 bases short, with 7 bases between. The CDR3 totals 14 residues.